Listed here are 8 T cell receptor beta chains from one sample, sequenced in a study of cytomegalovirus exposure and HLA in healthy donors. The PCR made use of 60 Vbeta and 13 Jbeta primers. Here immunoSEQ multiplex PCR was the method, and the copy in TCRdb shows in-frame clones only, minus some. The sample carries approximately 150,000 clones, 75% recorded once. The sequenced material came from PBMCs. The receptor set was obtained from a male donor in good health and CMV-seronegative.

This chain joins TRBV18 and TRBJ2-4, with D maybe TRBD2 (5 bases). Trimming took 3 bases from V and 6 from J, leaving 12 bases between them. The CDR3 contains 14 residues. From germline, CDR1 is KGHSH and CDR2 LQKENI. CDR3 sequence: CASSPSGPGNIQYF. The CDR3 DNA is TGTGCCAGCTCACCGAGCGGCCCAGGAAACATTCAGTACTTC. Full variable domain (remainder filled in from reference TRBV18 and TRBJ2-4): NAGVMQNPRHLVRRRGQEARLRCSPMKGHSHVYWYRQLPEEGLKFMVYLQKENIIDESGMPKERFSAEFPKEGPSILRIQQVVRGDSAAYFCASSPSGPGNIQYFGAGTRLSVL.

The chain couples TRBV18 to TRBJ2-5, with a weak D call TRBD2 (6 bases). Germline assignment: CDR1 KGHSH and CDR2 LQKENI. V dropped 8 bases and J dropped 2 bases, with 15 bases sitting between them. This CDR3 contains 14 residues. DNA of the CDR3: TGTGCCAGCCGTGGGACTGGAGGGCAAGAGACCCAGTACTTC. Its translation is CASRGTGGQETQYF.

The chain is built from TRBV23-1 and TRBJ2-7; a weak D match, TRBD1 (6 bases). TRBV23-1 is given ORF status, its function remaining uncertain. V lost 8 bases and J 1 base, leaving 12 bases between the germline ends. This CDR3 is 13 amino acids long. The CDR3 loop reads CASPRQDSYEQYF. The CDR3 DNA reads as TGCGCCAGCCCGCGACAGGATTCCTACGAGCAGTACTTC.

This rearrangement joins TRBV5-8 to TRBJ1-2; the D is unclear. Germline V gene sequence: CDR1 SGHTS, CDR2 YDEGEE. There are 15 residues in the CDR3. The V end lost 1 base, the J end lost 3 bases, and 13 bases lay between the germline ends. This CDR3 reads CASSLYAASYYGYTF. CDR3 DNA: TGTGCCAGCAGCTTGTACGCCGCGTCGTACTATGGCTACACCTTC. Combining the CDR3 with reference TRBV5-8 and TRBJ1-2 gives the whole variable domain EAGVTQSPTHLIKTRGQQATLRCSPISGHTSVYWYQQALGLGLQFLLWYDEGEERNRGNFPPRFSGRQFPNYSSELNVNALELEDSALYLCASSLYAASYYGYTFGSGTRLTVV.

The rearrangement joins TRBV11-3 to TRBJ2-2; D not resolved. This CDR3 is built from 15 residues. Germline loops: CDR1 SGHNT, CDR2 YENEEA. V shed 7 bases and J shed 2 bases, with 14 bases lying between them. The CDR3 here is CASTKRVGNTGELFF. The DNA for the CDR3 is TGTGCCAGCACCAAACGGGTCGGCAACACCGGGGAGCTGTTTTTT.

As regards this clone: At one end, the junction sequence differs from germline, possibly due to a read error. The rearrangement joins TRBV5-1 to TRBJ1-2; D may be TRBD1 (5 bases). The CDR3 covers 15 residues. Germline loops: CDR1 SGHRS, CDR2 YFSETQ. This CDR3 reads CAGSLQTANNYGYTF. In DNA form, the CDR3 reads TGCGCCGGCAGCTTGCAGACAGCTAATAACTATGGCTACACCTTC.

This chain uses TRBV2 with TRBJ2-3, with 12 bases aligning to TRBD2. This CDR3 comprises 16 residues. Germline V gene data show CDR1 as SNHLY and CDR2 as FYNNEI. Germline trimming cut 6 bases from V and 4 bases from J; bases unmatched to any gene: 8. In nucleotides, the CDR3 is TGTGCCAGCAGCCCCCAGACTAGCGGGAGAGCAGATACGCAGTATTTT. Translation: CASSPQTSGRADTQYF.

The genes are TRBV6-6 and TRBJ2-5; a weak D match, TRBD2 (6 bases). V was cut by 5 bases and J by 7 bases, with 20 bases left in between. Germline values: CDR1 MNHNY, CDR2 SVGAGI (reference sequence). This CDR3 region has 15 residues. The chain's CDR3 is CASSLSEGTWGTQYF. As DNA, the CDR3 is TGTGCCAGCAGTCTATCGGAGGGAACCTGGGGGACCCAGTACTTC.